One sample yielded the 21 T cell receptor beta chains listed below, sequenced in a study of T-cell memory formation after mild COVID-19. Via MiXCR, TCRdb re-called the 5' RACE reads, giving one row per CDR3 protein. The table has about 210,000 distinct CDR3 sequences, over 9.5% seen once. The source material was PBMCs or a T cell subset sorted from them (not recorded which). The receptors derive from a man between 18 and 29 years old who had mild COVID-19 (a few samples of this study predate the infection). Cell type and time point are not known.

This clonotype has a handful of counts. CDR3 loop: CASSFGPGEGTQYF. In DNA, the CDR3 is TGCGCCAGCAGTTTTGGCCCGGGGGAAGGGACCCAGTACTTC. V gene TRBV5-1 combines with J gene TRBJ2-5; tentatively, D is TRBD2 (6 bases). V gave up 5 bases and J gave up 7 bases, with 18 bases separating them. The CDR3 runs 14 residues. The germline CDR1 and CDR2 sequences are SGHRS and YFSETQ.

This clonotype has only a few counts. A much larger clone lies a single base off, so this may be a read error. The conserved phenylalanine or tryptophan is not found at the CDR3 terminus, so this likely reflects a read error. V usage is TRBV12-3 or TRBV12-4 and J usage is TRBJ2-5; the match to TRBD2 covers 12 bases. With V trimmed by 6 bases and J by 4 bases, 12 bases remained unmatched. This CDR3 region has 17 residues. The CDR3 nucleotides are TGTGCCAGCAGCCCGACTAGCGGGGGCCCGGGGGTAGAGACCCAGTACTTA. It translates to CASSPTSGGPGVETQYL.

This clonotype was seen many times. The J gene is TRBJ2-2, the V gene TRBV10-3; no reliable D call. The CDR3 spans 16 residues. The V gene lost 4 bases and the J gene lost 1 base, with 13 bases spanning the gap. CDR1 is ENHRY and CDR2 is SYGVKD in the germline V gene. CDR3 amino acids: CAISVRSKGNTGELFF. DNA for the CDR3: TGTGCCATCAGTGTCCGATCGAAGGGGAACACCGGGGAGCTGTTTTTT.

The gene calls are TRBV4-3 and TRBJ1-2; D gene ambiguous. With 4 bases removed from V and 4 bases from J, the gap between germline ends came to 13 bases. The V gene's germline CDR1 is LGHNA and CDR2 YSLEER. CDR3 length: 14 residues. The CDR3 DNA reads as TGCGCCAGCAGCCTTGACATCCTGAGCTATGGCTACACCTTC. It encodes CASSLDILSYGYTF.

V usage is TRBV25-1 and J usage is TRBJ2-4; 9 bases map to TRBD1. Trimming at V came to 5 bases and at J to 9 bases, leaving 8 bases not matched to a gene. CDR1 is MGHDK and CDR2 is SYGVNS in the germline V gene. The length of the CDR3 is 14 residues. The CDR3 DNA reads TGTGCCAGCAGTCGGGACAGGGACTCGGGCATTCAGTACTTC. It is translated as CASSRDRDSGIQYF.

This clonotype appeared a few times. This chain connects TRBV29-1 to TRBJ2-1, with 11 bases fitting TRBD2. The trim removed 4 bases at V and 15 bases at J, leaving 5 bases unmatched. The germline V gene encodes CDR1 SQVTM and CDR2 ANQGSEA. This CDR3 is 11 amino acids long. The CDR3 sequence is CSVVLAGVPFF. CDR3 coding DNA: TGCAGCGTTGTACTAGCGGGGGTTCCGTTCTTC.

This clonotype was counted ten times or more. The chain links TRBV7-2 to TRBJ2-2; 8 nucleotides agree with TRBD1. The V gene end was trimmed by 4 bases and the J gene end by 7 bases; junction bases not matched to a gene: 5. CDR3 length: 14 residues. Germline lookup yields CDR1 SGHTA and CDR2 FQGNSA. As DNA, the CDR3 is TGTGCCAGCAGCTGGACAGGGATCGACGGGGAGCTGTTTTTT. Amino acids: CASSWTGIDGELFF.

In its sample, this clonotype was seen many times. The chain combines TRBV7-3 with TRBJ2-1; 12 nucleotides agree with TRBD1. J was trimmed by 10 bases and V by 5 bases; bases with no gene match: 12. Per the germline V gene, CDR1 is SGHTA and CDR2 is FQGTGA. The CDR3 sequence is 16 residues long. CDR3 amino acids: CASSPIPGQGAREQFF. In DNA form, the CDR3 reads TGTGCCAGCAGCCCCATCCCGGGACAGGGGGCTCGGGAGCAGTTCTTC.

The table lists this clonotype with many counts. This chain links TRBV24-1 with TRBJ2-3, with TRBD2 identical over 13 bases. V lost 0 bases to trimming and J lost 6 bases; unmatched junction nucleotides: 2. CDR1 is KGHDR, CDR2 SFDVKD, per germline. The CDR3 spans 16 residues. The DNA for the CDR3 is TGTGCCACCAGTGATTTGGGACTAGCGGGGGCGGATACGCAGTATTTT. This gives the protein CATSDLGLAGADTQYF.

With respect to this clonotype: Its ends do not fully match the called genes, so a read error is possible. The V call is TRBV12-3 or TRBV12-4, the J call TRBJ1-1, with 7 nucleotides matching TRBD1. The CDR3 sequence is 12 residues long. CDR3: CASNMGQRTLSF. CDR3 in DNA: TGTGCCAGCAATATGGGACAGCGTACACTTTCGTTT.

V is TRBV5-1 and J is TRBJ2-1; D unclear. This CDR3 region has 13 residues. In germline, CDR1 is SGHRS, CDR2 YFSETQ. The V end lost 5 bases, the J end lost 4 bases, and 10 bases lay between the germline ends. CDR3 nucleotides: TGCGCCAGCAGTGCCGACTTTTACAATGAGCAGTTCTTC. This translates into CASSADFYNEQFF.

J is TRBJ1-3 and V is TRBV7-3; weak D call: TRBD1 (5 bases). CDR1 is SGHTA, CDR2 FQGTGA, per germline. The CDR3 runs to 19 residues. Trimming pared 6 bases from V and 0 bases from J, leaving 24 bases between. CDR3 region: CASSLRDGRITTSGNTIYF. DNA for the CDR3: TGTGCCAGCAGTCTCCGGGACGGGCGAATAACCACCTCTGGAAACACCATATATTTT. Supplemented by reference TRBV7-3 and TRBJ1-3, the full variable domain reads GAGVSQTPSNKVTEKGKYVELRCDPISGHTALYWYRQSLGQGPEFLIYFQGTGAADDSGLPNDRFFAVRPEGSVSTLKIQRTERGDSAVYLCASSLRDGRITTSGNTIYFGEGSWLTVV.

The table lists this clonotype with many counts. V usage is TRBV6-5 and J usage is TRBJ2-3, with TRBD2 identical over 8 bases. Germline CDR1 MNHEY, CDR2 SVGAGI. Trimming cost V 5 bases and J 0 bases; bases outside gene matches: 4. The CDR3 covers 15 residues. The CDR3 loop is CASSRGGTSTDTQYF. CDR3 DNA: TGTGCCAGCAGTCGCGGGGGGACTAGCACAGATACGCAGTATTTT.

At least ten counts were recorded for this clonotype. This sequence joins TRBV7-9 and TRBJ2-3, with no clear D. The V end was cut by 2 bases, the J end by 2 bases, with 14 bases between. Germline CDR1 is SEHNR and CDR2 is FQNEAQ (reference sequence). This CDR3 has 16 residues. The CDR3 nucleotides read TGTGCCAGCAGCTTACTGACACTCGTTTACACAGATACGCAGTATTTT. This encodes CASSLLTLVYTDTQYF.

The sample holds a few counts of this clonotype. The rearrangement links TRBV7-2 to TRBJ2-3; either TRBD1 or TRBD2 may supply D (5 bases each). The germline V gene has CDR1 SGHTA and CDR2 FQGNSA. The CDR3 runs to 13 residues. Between the trimmed V and J ends, which lost 6 bases and 5 bases, there was a span of 12 bases. CDR3 sequence: CASSTPGRDTQYF. The CDR3 DNA is TGTGCCAGCAGTACCCCAGGGAGAGATACGCAGTATTTT. Full variable domain (outside the CDR3, taken from reference TRBV7-2 and TRBJ2-3): GAGVSQSPSNKVTEKGKDVELRCDPISGHTALYWYRQSLGQGLEFLIYFQGNSAPDKSGLPSDRFSAERTGGSVSTLTIQRTQQEDSAVYLCASSTPGRDTQYFGPGTRLTVL.

This clonotype was seen a few times. This rearrangement joins TRBV18 to TRBJ1-4; D not resolved. There are 12 residues in the CDR3. Germline V CDR1 and CDR2: KGHSH, LQKENI. V was clipped by 2 bases and J by 7 bases, with 5 bases between them. CDR3 in DNA: TGTGCCAGCTCACCAACCTCTGAAAAACTGTTTTTT. It translates to CASSPTSEKLFF.

This clonotype was detected ten times or more. The V and J genes are TRBV7-3 and TRBJ2-3; D may be TRBD1 (5 bases). Trimming took off 5 bases at V and 6 bases at J, with 12 bases between the two ends. The CDR3 consists of 13 residues. The germline V gene has CDR1 SGHTA and CDR2 FQGTGA. The CDR3 DNA reads TGTGCCAGCAGCGACAGTTTCGGTGATACGCAGTATTTT. It encodes CASSDSFGDTQYF. Full variable domain (rest looked up from reference TRBV7-3 and TRBJ2-3): GAGVSQTPSNKVTEKGKYVELRCDPISGHTALYWYRQSLGQGPEFLIYFQGTGAADDSGLPNDRFFAVRPEGSVSTLKIQRTERGDSAVYLCASSDSFGDTQYFGPGTRLTVL.

The genes are TRBV7-2 and TRBJ1-3; no clear D. The V gene lost 1 base and the J gene lost 0 bases, with 13 bases spanning the gap. The CDR3 totals 17 residues. Per germline, CDR1 SGHTA and CDR2 FQGNSA. As DNA, the CDR3 is TGTGCCAGCAGCTTAGGGTCCAGTTCCCGCTCTGGAAACACCATATATTTT. Translating it yields CASSLGSSSRSGNTIYF.

This clonotype was counted only a few times. This CDR3 reads CASRSLNTEAFF. DNA for the CDR3: TGTGCCAGCAGATCACTGAACACTGAAGCTTTCTTT. The chain combines TRBV7-9 with TRBJ1-1; D is unclear. Trimming stripped 6 bases from V and 0 bases from J, with 5 bases between. Germline V gene sequence: CDR1 SEHNR, CDR2 FQNEAQ (reference sequence). The CDR3 runs 12 residues.

The chain couples TRBV30 to TRBJ1-6, with D unresolved. The germline CDR1 and CDR2 sequences are GTSNPN and SVGIG (reference sequence). Trimming shortened V by 4 bases and J by 8 bases, and 15 bases separated the two germline ends. The CDR3 sequence is 14 residues long. This CDR3 reads CAWNVWGEDSPLHF. CDR3 nucleotide sequence: TGTGCCTGGAATGTCTGGGGTGAGGATTCACCCCTCCACTTT.

J is TRBJ2-3 and V is TRBV2, with D possibly being TRBD2 (7 bases). CDR3 size: 15 residues. With 8 bases removed from V and 4 bases from J, the gap between germline ends came to 19 bases. Germline lookup yields CDR1 SNHLY and CDR2 FYNNEI. The CDR3, as DNA: TGTGCCAGCCTGCGGGGGCCCCTAGAAGCAGATACGCAGTATTTT. It encodes CASLRGPLEADTQYF.